This T cell receptor beta chain originates from a study of OX40 agonist ivuxolimab in advanced cancers. Overall study: The diagnoses of dose-escalation patients were hepatocellular carcinoma, melanoma, renal cell or head and neck cancer.

As for this clone: Its antigen is unknown.

Overall study results and limits: Clonal expansion by week 6 occurred in CD4+ and CD8+ blood T cells (at 0.1 to 3.0 mg/kg).

The protocol was immunoSEQ multiplex PCR, while the TCRdb copy is restricted to in-frame clones and leaves out a portion. The sample consists of around 56,000 clones, over 75% of them appearing once. The CDR3 covers 15 residues. Trimming cost V 3 bases and J 6 bases, with 19 bases left between them. Germline assignment: CDR1 SGHRS and CDR2 YFSETQ. The sample was CD4+ or CD8+ T cells sorted from blood, taken in a trial of the OX40 agonist ivuxolimab. V usage is TRBV5-1 and J usage is TRBJ2-7; D is perhaps TRBD1 or TRBD2 (5 bases each). This clonotype originated in an adult with an advanced solid tumor such as melanoma, head and neck, liver or kidney cancer. Here the CDR3 DNA reads TGCGCCAGCAGCTCCTATGCCGGGCCGAGGGGCGAGCAGTACTTC. Protein sequence: CASSSYAGPRGEQYF.